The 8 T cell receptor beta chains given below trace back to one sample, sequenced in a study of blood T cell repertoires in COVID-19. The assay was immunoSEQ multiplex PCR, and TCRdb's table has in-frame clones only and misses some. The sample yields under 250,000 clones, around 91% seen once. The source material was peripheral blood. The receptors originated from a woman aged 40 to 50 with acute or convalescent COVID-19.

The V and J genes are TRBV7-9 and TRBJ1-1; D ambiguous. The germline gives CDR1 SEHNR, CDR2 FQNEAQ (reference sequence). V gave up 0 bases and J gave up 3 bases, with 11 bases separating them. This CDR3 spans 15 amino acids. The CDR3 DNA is TGTGCCAGCAGCTTAGCGCATGTTACGGACACTGAAGCTTTCTTT. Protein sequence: CASSLAHVTDTEAFF. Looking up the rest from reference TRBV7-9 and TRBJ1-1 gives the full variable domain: DTGVSQNPRHKITKRGQNVTFRCDPISEHNRLYWYRQTLGQGPEFLTYFQNEAQLEKSRLLSDRFSAERPKGSFSTLEIQRTEQGDSAMYLCASSLAHVTDTEAFFGQGTRLTVV.

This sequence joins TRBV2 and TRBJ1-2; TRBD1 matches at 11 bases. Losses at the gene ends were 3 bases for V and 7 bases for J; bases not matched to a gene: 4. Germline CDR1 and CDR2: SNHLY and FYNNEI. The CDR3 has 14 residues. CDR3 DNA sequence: TGTGCCAGCAGTGAGTGGACAGGGGGCCTTGGCTACACCTTC. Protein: CASSEWTGGLGYTF. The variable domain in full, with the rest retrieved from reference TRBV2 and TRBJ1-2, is EPEVTQTPSHQVTQMGQEVILRCVPISNHLYFYWYRQILGQKVEFLVSFYNNEISEKSEIFDDQFSVERPDGSNFTLKIRSTKLEDSAMYFCASSEWTGGLGYTFGSGTRLTVV.

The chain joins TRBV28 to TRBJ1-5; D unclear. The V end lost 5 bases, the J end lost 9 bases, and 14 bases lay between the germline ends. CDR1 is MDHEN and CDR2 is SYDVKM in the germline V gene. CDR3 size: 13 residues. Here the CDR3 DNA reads TGTGCCAGCAGTCCATCCACCCTCGGGCCCCAGCATTTT. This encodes CASSPSTLGPQHF. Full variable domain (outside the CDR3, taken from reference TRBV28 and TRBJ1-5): DVKVTQSSRYLVKRTGEKVFLECVQDMDHENMFWYRQDPGLGLRLIYFSYDVKMKEKGDIPEGYSVSREKKERFSLILESASTNQTSMYLCASSPSTLGPQHFGDGTRLSIL.

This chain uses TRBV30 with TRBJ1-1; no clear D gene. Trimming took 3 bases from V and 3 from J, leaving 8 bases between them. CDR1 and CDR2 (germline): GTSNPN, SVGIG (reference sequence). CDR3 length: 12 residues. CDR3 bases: TGTGCCTGGAGCAGGCTCGACACTGAAGCTTTCTTT. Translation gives CAWSRLDTEAFF. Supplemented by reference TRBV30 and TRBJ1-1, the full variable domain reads SQTIHQWPATLVQPVGSPLSLECTVEGTSNPNLYWYRQAAGRGLQLLFYSVGIGQISSEVPQNLSASRPQDRQFILSSKKLLLSDSGFYLCAWSRLDTEAFFGQGTRLTVV.

CDR3 in amino acids: CATSGRQGNTEAFF. CDR3 bases: TGTGCCACCAGTGGTCGACAGGGCAACACTGAAGCTTTCTTT. V is TRBV24-1 and J is TRBJ1-1; 7 nucleotides line up with TRBD1. In germline, CDR1 is KGHDR, CDR2 SFDVKD. This CDR3 is built from 14 residues. V was clipped by 5 bases and J by 2 bases; unmatched bases: 4.

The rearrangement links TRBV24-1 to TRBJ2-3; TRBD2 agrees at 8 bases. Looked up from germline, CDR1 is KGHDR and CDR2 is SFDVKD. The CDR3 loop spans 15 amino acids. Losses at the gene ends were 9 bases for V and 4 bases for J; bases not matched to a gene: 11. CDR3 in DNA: TGTGCCACCGGGGCTACGGGGGGGCAGGCAGATACGCAGTATTTT. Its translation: CATGATGGQADTQYF.

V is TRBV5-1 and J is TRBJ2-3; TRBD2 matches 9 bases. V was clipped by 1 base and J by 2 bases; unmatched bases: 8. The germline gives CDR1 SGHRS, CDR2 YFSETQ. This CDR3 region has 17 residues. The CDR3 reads CASSLYPGLAITDTQYF. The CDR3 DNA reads TGCGCCAGCAGCTTGTATCCGGGACTAGCTATCACAGATACGCAGTATTTT. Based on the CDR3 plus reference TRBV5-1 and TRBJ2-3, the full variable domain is KAGVTQTPRYLIKTRGQQVTLSCSPISGHRSVSWYQQTPGQGLQFLFEYFSETQRNKGNFPGRFSGRQFSNSRSEMNVSTLELGDSALYLCASSLYPGLAITDTQYFGPGTRLTVL.

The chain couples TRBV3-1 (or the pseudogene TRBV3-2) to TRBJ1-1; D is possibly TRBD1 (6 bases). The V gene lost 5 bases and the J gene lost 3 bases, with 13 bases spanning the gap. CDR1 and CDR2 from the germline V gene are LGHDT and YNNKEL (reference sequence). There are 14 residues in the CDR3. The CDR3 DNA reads TGTGCCAGCAGCAATCTTTACAGGGACACTGAAGCTTTCTTT. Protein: CASSNLYRDTEAFF.